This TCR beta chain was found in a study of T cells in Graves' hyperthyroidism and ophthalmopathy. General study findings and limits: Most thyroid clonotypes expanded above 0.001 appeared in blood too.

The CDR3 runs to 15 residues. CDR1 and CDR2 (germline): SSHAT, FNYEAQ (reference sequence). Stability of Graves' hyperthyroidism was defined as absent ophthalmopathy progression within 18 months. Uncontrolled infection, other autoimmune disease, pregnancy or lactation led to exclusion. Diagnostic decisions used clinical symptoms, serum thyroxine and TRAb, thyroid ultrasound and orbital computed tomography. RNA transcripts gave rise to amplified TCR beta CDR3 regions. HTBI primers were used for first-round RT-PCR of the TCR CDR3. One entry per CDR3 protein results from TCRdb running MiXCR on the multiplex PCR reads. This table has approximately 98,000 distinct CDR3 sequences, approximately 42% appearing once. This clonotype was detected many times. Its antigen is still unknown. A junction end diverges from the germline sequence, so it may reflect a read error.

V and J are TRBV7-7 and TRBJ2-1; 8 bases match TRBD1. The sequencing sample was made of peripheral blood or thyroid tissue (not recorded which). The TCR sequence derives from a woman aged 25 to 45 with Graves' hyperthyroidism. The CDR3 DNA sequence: TGTGCTAGCAGTTCGACAGGGGTCCCCTACAATGAGCAGTTCTTC. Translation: CASSSTGVPYNEQFF. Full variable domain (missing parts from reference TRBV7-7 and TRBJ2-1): GAGVSQSPRYKVTKRGQDVTLRCDPISSHATLYWYQQALGQGPEFLTYFNYEAQPDKSGLPSDRFSAERPEGSISTLTIQRTEQRDSAMYRCASSSTGVPYNEQFFGPGTRLTVL.